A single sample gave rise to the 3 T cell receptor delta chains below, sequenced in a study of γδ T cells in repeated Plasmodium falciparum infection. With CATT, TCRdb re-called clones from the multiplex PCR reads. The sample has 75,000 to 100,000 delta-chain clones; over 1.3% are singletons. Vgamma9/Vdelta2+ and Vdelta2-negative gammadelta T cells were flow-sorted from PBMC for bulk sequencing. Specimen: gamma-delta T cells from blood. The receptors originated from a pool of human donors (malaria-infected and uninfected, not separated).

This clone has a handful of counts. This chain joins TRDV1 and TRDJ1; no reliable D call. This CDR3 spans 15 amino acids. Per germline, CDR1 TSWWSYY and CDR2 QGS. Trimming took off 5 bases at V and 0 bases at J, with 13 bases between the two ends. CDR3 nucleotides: TGTGCTCTTGGGCTCCTTGCCGCGTACACCGATAAACTCATCTTT. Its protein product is CALGLLAAYTDKLIF.

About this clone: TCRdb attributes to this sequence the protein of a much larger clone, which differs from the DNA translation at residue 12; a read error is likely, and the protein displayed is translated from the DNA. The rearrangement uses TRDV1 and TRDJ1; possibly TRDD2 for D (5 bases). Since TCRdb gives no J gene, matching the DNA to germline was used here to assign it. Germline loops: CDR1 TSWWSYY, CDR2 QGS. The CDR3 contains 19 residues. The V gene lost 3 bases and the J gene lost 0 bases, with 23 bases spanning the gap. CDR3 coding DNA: TGTGCTCTTGGGGACCCAAGTCCCTTCGGGAGGGAGTACACCGATAAACTCATCTTT. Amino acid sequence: CALGDPSPFGREYTDKLIF.

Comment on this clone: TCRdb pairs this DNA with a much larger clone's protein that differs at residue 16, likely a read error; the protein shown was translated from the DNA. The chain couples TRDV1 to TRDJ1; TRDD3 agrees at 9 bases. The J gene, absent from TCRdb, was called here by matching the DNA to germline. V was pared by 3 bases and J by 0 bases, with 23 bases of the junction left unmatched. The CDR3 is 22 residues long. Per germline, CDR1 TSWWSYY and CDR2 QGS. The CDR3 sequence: CALGDTLYSMTYWGTHTDKLIF. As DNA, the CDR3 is TGTGCTCTTGGGGACACCCTTTATTCCATGACGTACTGGGGGACTCACACCGATAAACTCATCTTT.